These 22 T cell receptor beta chains share one sample of origin, sequenced in a study of blood T cell repertoires in COVID-19. Clones were sequenced by immunoSEQ multiplex PCR, and TCRdb holds only the in-frame ones, with some missing. The sample consists of under 200,000 clones, 65% to 90% of them appearing once. Material: peripheral blood. These receptors were obtained from a human donor in a cohort sampled during active COVID-19.

The chain uses TRBV12-3 or TRBV12-4 and TRBJ2-5; 8 nucleotides align to TRBD1. This CDR3 has 13 amino acids. Germline trimming cut 5 bases from V and 4 bases from J; bases unmatched to any gene: 3. In nucleotides, the CDR3 is TGTGCCAGCAGTCTCGGGACAGGAGAGACCCAGTACTTC. Protein product: CASSLGTGETQYF.

The V and J genes are TRBV3-1 (or the pseudogene TRBV3-2) and TRBJ1-5, with TRBD1 identical over 7 bases. Trimming removed 0 bases from V and 0 bases from J; junction bases left unmatched: 5. Per the germline V gene, CDR1 is LGHDT and CDR2 is YNNKEL (reference sequence). The CDR3 is made up of 17 amino acids. CDR3 protein: CASSQDRTGNSNQPQHF. DNA for the CDR3: TGTGCCAGCAGCCAAGATCGGACAGGAAATAGCAATCAGCCCCAGCATTTT.

This clone has just one count. The chain joins TRBV28 to TRBJ1-6; 9 nucleotides agree with TRBD1. Germline CDR1 is MDHEN and CDR2 is SYDVKM. Losses at the gene ends were 8 bases for V and 4 bases for J; bases not matched to a gene: 6. The CDR3 extends over 15 amino acids. This chain's CDR3 is CASVGTGKYNSPLHF. CDR3 bases: TGTGCCAGCGTTGGGACAGGGAAGTATAATTCACCCCTCCACTTT.

This clone has only a few counts. The chain is built from TRBV7-8 and TRBJ2-7; TRBD2 matches at 7 bases. The J segment lost 1 base and the V segment lost 0 bases, leaving 3 bases of the junction unmatched. There are 15 residues in the CDR3. Germline CDR1 is SGHVS and CDR2 is FQNEAQ. The CDR3 protein is CASSLAQRGSYEQYF. The CDR3 coding sequence is TGTGCCAGCAGCTTAGCCCAGCGGGGTTCCTACGAGCAGTACTTC. The complete variable domain, with remaining parts taken from reference TRBV7-8 and TRBJ2-7, reads GAGVSQSPRYKVAKRGQDVALRCDPISGHVSLFWYQQALGQGPEFLTYFQNEAQLDKSGLPSDRFFAERPEGSVSTLKIQRTQQEDSAVYLCASSLAQRGSYEQYFGPGTRLTVT.

The V and J genes are TRBV11-3 and TRBJ2-3; 10 nucleotides agree with TRBD2. Losses at the gene ends were 3 bases for V and 6 bases for J; bases not matched to a gene: 3. This CDR3 region has 14 residues. Germline V gene lookup returns CDR1 SGHNT and CDR2 YENEEA. The CDR3, as DNA: TGTGCCAGCAGCTTCCGGACTAGCGGTGATACGCAGTATTTT. Its protein product is CASSFRTSGDTQYF. The full variable domain, rest sourced from reference TRBV11-3 and TRBJ2-3, is EAGVVQSPRYKIIEKKQPVAFWCNPISGHNTLYWYLQNLGQGPELLIRYENEEAVDDSQLPKDRFSAERLKGVDSTLKIQPAELGDSAVYLCASSFRTSGDTQYFGPGTRLTVL.

The V gene is TRBV7-9, the J gene TRBJ2-5, with 9 bases fitting TRBD2. The V gene's germline CDR1 is SEHNR and CDR2 FQNEAQ (reference sequence). The CDR3 spans 15 residues. With 1 base clipped from V and 5 bases from J, the junction kept 5 bases outside the gene matches. The CDR3 nucleotides are TGTGCCAGCAGCTTAGGCGGGGGGGCGAGCGAGACCCAGTACTTC. Amino acids: CASSLGGGASETQYF.

The chain is built from TRBV2 and TRBJ2-7; maybe TRBD2 (6 bases). Germline V gene sequence: CDR1 SNHLY, CDR2 FYNNEI. The CDR3 runs to 14 residues. The V end lost 7 bases, the J end lost 0 bases, and 13 bases lay between the germline ends. The CDR3 sequence is CASIKGGNSYEQYF. DNA for the CDR3: TGTGCCAGCATCAAAGGAGGGAACTCCTACGAGCAGTACTTC.

The gene calls are TRBV19 and TRBJ2-1; 7 nucleotides align to TRBD2. V lost 7 bases, J lost 9 bases, and 9 bases stayed unmatched. CDR3 length: 13 residues. The germline V gene encodes CDR1 LNHDA and CDR2 SQIVND (reference sequence). DNA of the CDR3: TGTGCCAGTATTCGTGCGGGAGAGGGTGAGCAGTTCTTC. This translates into CASIRAGEGEQFF.

This clone was recorded once. V usage is TRBV18 and J usage is TRBJ2-7; 7 bases are a match to TRBD2. CDR3 length: 15 residues. Per germline, CDR1 KGHSH and CDR2 LQKENI. The trim removed 0 bases at V and 2 bases at J, leaving 4 bases unmatched. CDR3 residues: CASSPPGLPTYEQYF. Written as DNA, the CDR3 is TGTGCCAGCTCACCACCGGGACTACCGACCTACGAGCAGTACTTC.

CDR3 protein: CASSQGRGSSGNTIYF. CDR3 DNA sequence: TGCGCCAGCAGCCAAGGCAGGGGAAGCTCTGGAAACACCATATATTTT. The rearrangement joins TRBV4-1 to TRBJ1-3, with D possibly being TRBD1 (6 bases). Between the trimmed V and J ends, which lost 1 base and 0 bases, there was a span of 10 bases. The CDR3 is 16 amino acids. The germline V gene encodes CDR1 MGHRA and CDR2 YSYEKL.

The chain combines TRBV27 with TRBJ1-2; D perhaps matches TRBD1 (6 bases). V gave up 0 bases and J gave up 7 bases, with 15 bases separating them. The CDR3 is made up of 15 amino acids. The germline CDR1 and CDR2 sequences are MNHEY and SMNVEV (reference sequence). The CDR3: CASSLSPDRMSGYTF. In nucleotides, the CDR3 is TGTGCCAGCAGTTTATCGCCCGACAGGATGAGTGGCTACACCTTC.

This sequence joins TRBV5-8 and TRBJ2-3; TRBD2 matches at 10 bases. Germline CDR1 SGHTS, CDR2 YDEGEE. Unmatched junction bases numbered 5, after V lost 0 bases and J lost 4 bases. CDR3 length: 16 amino acids. CDR3 protein: CASSLGLAGEADTQYF. In DNA form, the CDR3 reads TGTGCCAGCAGCTTGGGGCTAGCGGGAGAGGCAGATACGCAGTATTTT.

This clone was counted only a few times. The chain has TRBV5-1 and TRBJ2-1; 8 bases agree with TRBD1. The J segment lost 8 bases and the V segment lost 4 bases, leaving 8 bases of the junction unmatched. This CDR3 is 14 amino acids long. The V gene's germline CDR1 is SGHRS and CDR2 YFSETQ. CDR3 nucleotides: TGCGCCAGCAGCCAGAACAGGGGGACGGATGAGCAGTTCTTC. Its protein product is CASSQNRGTDEQFF.

The chain has TRBV27 and TRBJ1-2; D is uncertain. Germline V gene sequence: CDR1 MNHEY, CDR2 SMNVEV (reference sequence). Trimming left V 2 bases short and J 3 bases short, with 10 bases between. The CDR3 spans 14 residues. The CDR3 nucleotides are TGTGCCAGCAGTTTAGCGGGGTTTGACTATGGCTACACCTTC. It encodes CASSLAGFDYGYTF.

V usage is TRBV10-3 and J usage is TRBJ2-1, with 10 bases lining up with TRBD2. Germline V lookup: CDR1 ENHRY, CDR2 SYGVKD. The CDR3 loop spans 20 amino acids. V shed 7 bases and J 0 bases; nucleotides not matched to a gene: 18. In DNA form, the CDR3 reads TGTGCCATCAATAACAGGGCTAGCGGGAGTCTATTGAGCTCCTACAATGAGCAGTTCTTC. This translates into CAINNRASGSLLSSYNEQFF.

The chain is built from TRBV10-3 and TRBJ1-5, with TRBD1 matching over 8 bases. This CDR3 is built from 14 residues. Trimming cost V 4 bases and J 4 bases; bases outside gene matches: 3. Germline CDR1 reads ENHRY; CDR2 reads SYGVKD. Here the CDR3 reads CAISGTGTNQPQHF. The CDR3 DNA is TGTGCCATCAGTGGGACAGGGACAAATCAGCCCCAGCATTTT.

The V call is TRBV2, the J call TRBJ1-2; 7 nucleotides line up with TRBD1. Germline V CDR1 and CDR2: SNHLY, FYNNEI. CDR3 length equals 14 residues. The V and J ends lost 6 bases and 0 bases, in that order; junction bases with no gene match: 4. CDR3 nucleotide sequence: TGTGCCAGCAGGCGGGACAGCGCTAACTATGGCTACACCTTC. This codes for CASRRDSANYGYTF. Full variable domain (rest looked up from reference TRBV2 and TRBJ1-2): EPEVTQTPSHQVTQMGQEVILRCVPISNHLYFYWYRQILGQKVEFLVSFYNNEISEKSEIFDDQFSVERPDGSNFTLKIRSTKLEDSAMYFCASRRDSANYGYTFGSGTRLTVV.

The chain links TRBV12-3 or TRBV12-4 to TRBJ1-2; 7 nucleotides match TRBD1. V lost 6 bases, J lost 8 bases, and 9 bases stayed unmatched. This CDR3 is 13 amino acids long. Written as DNA, the CDR3 is TGTGCCAGCAGCGAACAGGGGCGGAGGGGCTACACCTTC. The encoded protein is CASSEQGRRGYTF.

This clone was counted a few times. This chain uses TRBV28 with TRBJ2-6; 9 nucleotides match TRBD2. V lost 4 bases, J lost 1 base, and 5 bases stayed unmatched. The CDR3 runs to 17 residues. Germline V gives CDR1 MDHEN, CDR2 SYDVKM. The CDR3, as DNA: TGTGCCAGCAGTTCCGGGACTAGCCCATCTGGGGCCAACGTCCTGACTTTC. It codes for CASSSGTSPSGANVLTF.

The genes are TRBV6-9 and TRBJ1-6; 7 bases line up with TRBD1. Germline CDR1 is MNHGY and CDR2 is SVAAGI. V lost 4 bases, J lost 8 bases, and 5 bases stayed unmatched. The CDR3 totals 14 residues. The CDR3 reads CASSSQGVYSPLHF. DNA of the CDR3: TGTGCCAGCAGTTCTCAGGGGGTCTATTCACCCCTCCACTTT.

The chain joins TRBV24-1 to TRBJ2-7; 7 bases are shared with TRBD2. This CDR3 region has 12 residues. Germline V gene sequence: CDR1 KGHDR, CDR2 SFDVKD. The J segment lost 6 bases and the V segment lost 6 bases, leaving 4 bases of the junction unmatched. Here the CDR3 reads CATSWGGGEQYF. Written as DNA, the CDR3 is TGTGCCACCAGTTGGGGGGGAGGCGAGCAGTACTTC.

The chain carries TRBV5-4 and TRBJ2-7; 8 bases map to TRBD1. The CDR3 runs to 14 residues. V was pared by 5 bases and J by 6 bases, with 10 bases of the junction left unmatched. CDR1 is SGHNT, CDR2 YYREEE, per germline (reference sequence). The CDR3 reads CASRTDQGAVEQYF. CDR3 DNA: TGTGCCAGCAGGACCGACCAGGGGGCCGTCGAGCAGTACTTC. The whole variable domain, remainder taken from reference TRBV5-4 and TRBJ2-7, is ETGVTQSPTHLIKTRGQQVTLRCSSQSGHNTVSWYQQALGQGPQFIFQYYREEENGRGNFPPRFSGLQFPNYSSELNVNALELDDSALYLCASRTDQGAVEQYFGPGTRLTVT.